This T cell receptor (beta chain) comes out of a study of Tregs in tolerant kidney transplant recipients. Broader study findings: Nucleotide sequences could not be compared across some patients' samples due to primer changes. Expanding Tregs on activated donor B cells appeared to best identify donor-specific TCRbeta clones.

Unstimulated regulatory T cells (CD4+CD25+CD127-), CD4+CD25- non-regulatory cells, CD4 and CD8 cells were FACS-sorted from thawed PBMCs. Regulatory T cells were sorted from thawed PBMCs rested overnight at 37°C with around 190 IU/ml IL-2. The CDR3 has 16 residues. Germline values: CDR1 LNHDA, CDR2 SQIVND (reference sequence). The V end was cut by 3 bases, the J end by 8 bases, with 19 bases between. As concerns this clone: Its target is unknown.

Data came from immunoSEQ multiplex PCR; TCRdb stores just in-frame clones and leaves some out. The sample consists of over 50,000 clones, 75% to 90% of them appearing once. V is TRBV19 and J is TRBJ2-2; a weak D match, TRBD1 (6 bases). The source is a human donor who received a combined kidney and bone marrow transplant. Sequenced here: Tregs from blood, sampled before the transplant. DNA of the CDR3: TGTGCCAGTAGTATCCTGCCAGGGGTAGCGCGGGGGGAGCTGTTTTTT. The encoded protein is CASSILPGVARGELFF.